The clone carrying this TCR beta chain has only a few counts. CDR3 size: 17 residues. CDR1 and CDR2 (germline): MGHDK, SYGVNS. Trimming removed 7 bases at V and 0 bases at J, with 21 bases between. It was healthy bone marrow donors who served as donors. The PCR employed 60 Vbeta primers together with 13 Jbeta primers. TCRdb keeps only in-frame clones here, not all; method: immunoSEQ multiplex PCR. The sample lists roughly 100,000 clones, 12% to 15% occurring once. The source of the sample is a study of cytomegalovirus exposure and HLA in healthy donors. The overall study: From about 180 million T cells, an earlier analysis saw roughly 100 million unique TCR beta sequences.

This TCR was sampled from a female donor in good health and CMV-seronegative. The sequenced sample consisted of PBMCs. The J gene is TRBJ1-1, the V gene TRBV25-1; TRBD1 is a possible D gene (5 bases). CDR3 region: CASKGRRGGSMNTEAFF. The CDR3, as DNA: TGTGCCAGCAAGGGTCGTAGGGGCGGCTCCATGAACACTGAAGCTTTCTTT.